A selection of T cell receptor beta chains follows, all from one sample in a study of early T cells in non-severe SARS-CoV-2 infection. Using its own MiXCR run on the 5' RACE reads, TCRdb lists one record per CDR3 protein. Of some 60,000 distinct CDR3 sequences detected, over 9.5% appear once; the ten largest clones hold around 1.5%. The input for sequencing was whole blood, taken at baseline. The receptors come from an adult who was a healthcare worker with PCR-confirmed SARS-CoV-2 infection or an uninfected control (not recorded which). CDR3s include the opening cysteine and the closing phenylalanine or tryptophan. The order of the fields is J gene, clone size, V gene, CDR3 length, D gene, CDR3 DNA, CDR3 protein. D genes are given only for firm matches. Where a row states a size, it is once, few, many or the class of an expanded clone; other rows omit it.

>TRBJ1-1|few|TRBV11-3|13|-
TGTGCCAGCAGCCCGACACCCTCTGATCGTGCTTTCTTT
CASSPTPSDRAFF
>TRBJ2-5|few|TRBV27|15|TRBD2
TGTGCCAGCAGTCCGTTAGCGGGGGGGCAGGAGACCCAGTACTTC
CASSPLAGGQETQYF
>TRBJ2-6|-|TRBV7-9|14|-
TGTGCCAGCTTGAGGGACTCTGGGGCCAACGTCCTGACTTTC
CASLRDSGANVLTF
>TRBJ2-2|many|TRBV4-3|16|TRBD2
TGCGCCAGCAGCCCCCTAGCGGGAGATAGCACCGGGGAGCTGTTTTTT
CASSPLAGDSTGELFF
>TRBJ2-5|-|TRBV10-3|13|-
TGTGCCATTACCGACAGCCTCCAAGAGACCCAGTACTTC
CAITDSLQETQYF
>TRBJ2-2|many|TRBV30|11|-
TGTGCCTGGACGGTCACCGGGGAGCTGTTTTTT
CAWTVTGELFF
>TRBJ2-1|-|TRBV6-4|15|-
TGTGCCAGCACCCCCGCCGCGGGAACGACCAATGAGCAGTTCTTC
CASTPAAGTTNEQFF
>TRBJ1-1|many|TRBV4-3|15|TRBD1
TGCGCCAGCAGCCAAGATGGGGGTGGTCAGGGGGCGACTTTCTTT
CASSQDGGGQGATFF
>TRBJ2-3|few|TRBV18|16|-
TGTGCCAGCTCACGACTAGAGGCGTCGGGCACAGATACGCAGTATTTT
CASSRLEASGTDTQYF
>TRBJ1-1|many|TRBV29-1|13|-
TGCAGCGCTCCAGGGCCTGAGGACACTGAAGCTTTCTTT
CSAPGPEDTEAFF
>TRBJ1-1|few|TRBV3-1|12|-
TGTGCCAGCAGCCAAGGGGTCACTGAAGCTTTCTTT
CASSQGVTEAFF
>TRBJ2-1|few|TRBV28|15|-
TGTGCCAGCAGCGTAGCCAGGGATGACTACAATGAGCAGTTCTTC
CASSVARDDYNEQFF
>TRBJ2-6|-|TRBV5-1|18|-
TGCGCCAGCAGCCGTACCGGGACTGCCCGCGATGGGGCCAACGTCCTGACTTTC
CASSRTGTARDGANVLTF
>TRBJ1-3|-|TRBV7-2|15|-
TGTGCCAGCAGCTTTTCATGGGCGCCTGGAAACACCATATATTTT
CASSFSWAPGNTIYF
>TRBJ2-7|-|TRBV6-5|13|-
TGTGCCAGCAGTCCCCGGACTCGTTACGAGCAGTACTTC
CASSPRTRYEQYF
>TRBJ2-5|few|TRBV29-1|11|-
TGCAGCGTTGGTGGCCAAGAGACCCAGTACTTC
CSVGGQETQYF
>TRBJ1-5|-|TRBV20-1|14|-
TGCAGTGCTGGGGTTTGGCAGACCAATCAGCCCCAGCATTTT
CSAGVWQTNQPQHF
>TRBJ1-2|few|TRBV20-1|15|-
TGCAGTGCTAGAGAGGCAAGGACGTCTAACTATGGCTACACCTTC
CSAREARTSNYGYTF
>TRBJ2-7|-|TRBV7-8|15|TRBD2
TGTGCCAGCAGCTTAGACCTAGCGGGAGTTGGAGAGCAGTACTTC
CASSLDLAGVGEQYF
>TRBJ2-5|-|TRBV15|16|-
TGTGCCACCAGCAGAGAACCGACATCGTACCAAGAGACCCAGTACTTC
CATSREPTSYQETQYF
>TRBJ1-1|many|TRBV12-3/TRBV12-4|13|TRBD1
TGTGCCAGCAAACGACAGGGAAACACTGAAGCTTTCTTT
CASKRQGNTEAFF
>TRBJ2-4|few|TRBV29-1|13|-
TGCAGCGTTAGGGGGACCGGGGGAAACATTCAGTACTTC
CSVRGTGGNIQYF
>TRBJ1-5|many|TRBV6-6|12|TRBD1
TGTGCCAGCCGACAGGGGAATCAGCCCCAGCATTTT
CASRQGNQPQHF
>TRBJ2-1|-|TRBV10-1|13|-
TGCGCCAGCAGTACCGGGACCGCGATGCCCCAGTTCTTC
CASSTGTAMPQFF
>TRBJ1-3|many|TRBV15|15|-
TGTGCCACCAGCAGAGATCGGGGCTCTGGAAACACCATATATTTT
CATSRDRGSGNTIYF
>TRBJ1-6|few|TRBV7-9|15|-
TGTGCCAGCAGCTCCGCTGGGGAGGCTAATTCACCCCTCCACTTT
CASSSAGEANSPLHF
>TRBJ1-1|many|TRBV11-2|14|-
TGTGCCAGCAGCTTCGCCCGTAAGAACACTGAAGCTTTCTTT
CASSFARKNTEAFF
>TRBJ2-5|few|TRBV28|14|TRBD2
TGTGCCAGCAGCCCATGGACTAGACAAGAGACCCAGTACTTC
CASSPWTRQETQYF
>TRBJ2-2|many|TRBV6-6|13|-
TGTGCCAGCCGCACATCGAACACCGGGGAGCTGTTTTTT
CASRTSNTGELFF
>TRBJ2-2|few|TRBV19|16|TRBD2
TGTGCCACCCACACGGGAGGGCGGGTGAGCACCGGGGAGCTGTTTTTT
CATHTGGRVSTGELFF
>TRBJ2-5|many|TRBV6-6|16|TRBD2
TGTGCCAGCAGTAAGGATCGGGGGGGAAGGCAAGAGACCCAGTACTTC
CASSKDRGGRQETQYF
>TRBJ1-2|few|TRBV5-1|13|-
TGCGCCAGCAGCTTGGACCAGAACTATGGCTACACCTTC
CASSLDQNYGYTF
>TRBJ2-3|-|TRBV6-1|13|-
TGTGCCAGCAGGAGGACACACACAGATACGCAGTATTTT
CASRRTHTDTQYF
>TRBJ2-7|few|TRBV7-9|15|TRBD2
TGTGCCAGCAGCCCTTGGACTAGCGGGGGTTACGAGCAGTACTTC
CASSPWTSGGYEQYF
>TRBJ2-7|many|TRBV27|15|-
TGTGCCAGCAGTTTATCGGGGGTAGATTCCTACGAGCAGTACTTC
CASSLSGVDSYEQYF
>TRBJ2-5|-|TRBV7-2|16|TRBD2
TGTGCCAGCAGCACCGGACTAGCGGGAGTGGGGGAGACCCAGTACTTC
CASSTGLAGVGETQYF
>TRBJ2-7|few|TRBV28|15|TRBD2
TGTGCCAGCAGTTTATACGCTAGCGGGACCTACGAGCAGTACTTC
CASSLYASGTYEQYF
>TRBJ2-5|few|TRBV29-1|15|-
TGCAGCGTTGAGGGGGCTCCATTACTCCAAGAGACCCAGTACTTC
CSVEGAPLLQETQYF
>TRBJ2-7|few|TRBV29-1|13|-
TGCAGCCTTCTCGTTGAGGGAAGAGACGAGCAGTACTTC
CSLLVEGRDEQYF
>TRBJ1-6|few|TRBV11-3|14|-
TGTGCCAGCAGCTTAGCAGGGTCAAATTCACCCCTCCACTTT
CASSLAGSNSPLHF
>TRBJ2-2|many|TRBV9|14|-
TGTGCCAGCAGCGAGGGAGTGAACACCGGGGAGCTGTTTTTT
CASSEGVNTGELFF
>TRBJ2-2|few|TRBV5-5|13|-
TGTGCCAGCAGCTTGGTGGTATTCGGGGAGCTGTTTTTT
CASSLVVFGELFF
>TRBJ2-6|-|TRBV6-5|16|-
TGTGCCAGCAGTTACGAGACGGGCTCTGGGGCCAACGTCCTGACTTTC
CASSYETGSGANVLTF
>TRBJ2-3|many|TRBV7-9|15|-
TGTGCCAGCAGCTTAGACAGGGCCAGCACAGATACGCAGTATTTT
CASSLDRASTDTQYF
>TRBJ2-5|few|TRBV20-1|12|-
TGCAGTGCTAGAGCGGAAGTCGAGACCCAGTACTTC
CSARAEVETQYF
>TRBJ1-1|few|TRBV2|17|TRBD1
TGTGCCAGCAGTGTGCGACAGGGGACCCGACTGAACACTGAAGCTTTCTTT
CASSVRQGTRLNTEAFF
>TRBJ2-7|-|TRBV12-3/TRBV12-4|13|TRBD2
TGTGCCAGCAGTTTTTGGGAGGGCGATGAGCAGTACTTC
CASSFWEGDEQYF
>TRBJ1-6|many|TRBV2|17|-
TGTGCCAGCGGAACCGGACAGTCTAGCTCCTATAATTCACCCCTCCACTTT
CASGTGQSSSYNSPLHF
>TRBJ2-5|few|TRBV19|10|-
TGTGCCAGTCTGGGAGAGACCCAGTACTTC
CASLGETQYF
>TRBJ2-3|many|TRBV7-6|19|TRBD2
TGTGCCAGCACCTTGAGGACTAGCGGGGGGACTGCTAGCACAGATACGCAGTATTTT
CASTLRTSGGTASTDTQYF